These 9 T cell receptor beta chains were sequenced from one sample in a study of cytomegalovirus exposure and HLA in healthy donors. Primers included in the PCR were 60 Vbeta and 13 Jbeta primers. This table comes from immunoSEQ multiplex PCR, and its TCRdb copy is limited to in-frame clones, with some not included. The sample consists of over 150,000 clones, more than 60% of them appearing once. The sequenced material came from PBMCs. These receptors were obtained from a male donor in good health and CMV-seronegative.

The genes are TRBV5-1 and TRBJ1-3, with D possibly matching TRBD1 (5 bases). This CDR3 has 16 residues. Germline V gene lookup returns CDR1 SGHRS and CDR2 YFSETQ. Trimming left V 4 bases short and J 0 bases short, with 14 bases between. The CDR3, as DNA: TGCGCCAGCAGCAGCTTGGAGGGGAGCTCTGGAAACACCATATATTTT. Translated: CASSSLEGSSGNTIYF.

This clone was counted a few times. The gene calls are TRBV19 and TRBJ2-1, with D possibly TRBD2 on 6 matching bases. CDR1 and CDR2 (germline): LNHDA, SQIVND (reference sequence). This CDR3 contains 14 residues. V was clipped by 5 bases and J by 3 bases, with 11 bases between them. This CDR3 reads CASSSSAIYNEQFF. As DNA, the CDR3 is TGTGCCAGTAGTTCTAGCGCCATCTACAATGAGCAGTTCTTC.

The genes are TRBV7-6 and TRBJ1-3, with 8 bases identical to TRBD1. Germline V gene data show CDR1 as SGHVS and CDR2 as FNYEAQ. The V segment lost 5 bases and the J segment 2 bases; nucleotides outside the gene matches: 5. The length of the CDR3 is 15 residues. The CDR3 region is CASSARTGPGNTIYF. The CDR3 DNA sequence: TGTGCCAGCAGCGCTCGGACAGGGCCTGGAAACACCATATATTTT.

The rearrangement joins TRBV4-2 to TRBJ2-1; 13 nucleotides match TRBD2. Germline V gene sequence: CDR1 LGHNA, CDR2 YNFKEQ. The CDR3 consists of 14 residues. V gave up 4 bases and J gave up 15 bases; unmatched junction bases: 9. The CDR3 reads CASSPPGLAGEGFF. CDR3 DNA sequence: TGTGCCAGCAGCCCCCCTGGACTAGCGGGAGAGGGGTTCTTC.

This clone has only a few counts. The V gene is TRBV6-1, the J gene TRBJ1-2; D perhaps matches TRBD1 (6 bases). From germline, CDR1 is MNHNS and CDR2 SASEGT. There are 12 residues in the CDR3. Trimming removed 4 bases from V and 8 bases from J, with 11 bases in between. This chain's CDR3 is CASSGGRWGYTF. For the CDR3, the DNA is TGTGCCAGCAGTGGGGGGCGTTGGGGCTACACCTTC.

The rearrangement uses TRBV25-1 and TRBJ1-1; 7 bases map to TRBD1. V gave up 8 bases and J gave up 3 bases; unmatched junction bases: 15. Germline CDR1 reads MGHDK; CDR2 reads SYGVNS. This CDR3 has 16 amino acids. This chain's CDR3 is CASLPTVGTAYTEAFF. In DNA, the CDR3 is TGTGCCAGCCTTCCCACTGTTGGGACAGCTTACACTGAAGCTTTCTTT. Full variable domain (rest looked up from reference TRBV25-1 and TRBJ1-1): EADIYQTPRYLVIGTGKKITLECSQTMGHDKMYWYQQDPGMELHLIHYSYGVNSTEKGDLSSESTVSRIRTEHFPLTLESARPSHTSQYLCASLPTVGTAYTEAFFGQGTRLTVV.

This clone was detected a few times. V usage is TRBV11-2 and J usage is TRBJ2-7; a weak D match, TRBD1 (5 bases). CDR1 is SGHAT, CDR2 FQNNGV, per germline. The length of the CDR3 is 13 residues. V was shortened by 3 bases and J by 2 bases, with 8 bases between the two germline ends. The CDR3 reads CASSLIGAYEQYF. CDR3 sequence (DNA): TGTGCCAGCAGCTTGATAGGGGCCTACGAGCAGTACTTC.

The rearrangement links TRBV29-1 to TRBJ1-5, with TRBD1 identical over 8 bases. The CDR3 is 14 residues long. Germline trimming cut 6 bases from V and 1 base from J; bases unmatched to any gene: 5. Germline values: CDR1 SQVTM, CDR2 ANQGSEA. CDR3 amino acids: CSVSDRVSNQPQHF. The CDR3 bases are TGCAGCGTATCGGACAGGGTGAGCAATCAGCCCCAGCATTTT.

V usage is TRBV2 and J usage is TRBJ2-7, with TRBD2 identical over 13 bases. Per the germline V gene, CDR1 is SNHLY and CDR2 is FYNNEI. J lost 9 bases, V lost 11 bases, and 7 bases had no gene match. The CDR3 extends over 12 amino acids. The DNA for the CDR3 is TGTGCCCGGGGGACTAGCGGGGAAGTGCAGTACTTC. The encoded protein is CARGTSGEVQYF.